The 29 T cell receptor beta chains listed next were all sequenced from one sample in a study of molecular identifiers for immune sequencing clone quantification. TCRdb itself ran the PCR reads through MiXCR, one entry per CDR3 protein. The table has some 320,000 distinct CDR3 sequences, 24% seen once. Sequencing was performed on naive CD8+ T cells from blood, with Jurkat cell RNA spiked in. Sample subset: FACS-sorted CD8+CD4-CCR7+CD45RA+ naive T cells. The receptors shown here come from a human donor in good health. Some libraries in this study had Jurkat cell RNA spiked in.

The chain recombines TRBV19 with TRBJ1-1; TRBD1 might be the D (6 bases). Germline CDR1 reads LNHDA; CDR2 reads SQIVND (reference sequence). The ends were cut back, 7 bases at V and 14 bases at J, with 29 bases in the middle. There are 15 residues in the CDR3. CDR3 amino acids: CASTPPQGMLTAAFF. The CDR3 region has the DNA TGTGCCAGTACCCCGCCCCAGGGGATGTTAACTGCAGCCTTCTTT.

Concerning this clonotype itself: Possible read error: a much larger clone is one base away. This chain links TRBV11-2 with TRBJ1-4, with D unresolved. This CDR3 is built from 12 residues. Trimming removed 4 bases at V and 7 bases at J, with 7 bases between. CDR1 is SGHAT, CDR2 FQNNGV, per germline. In nucleotides, the CDR3 is TGTGCCAGCAGCTCCCTTAGTGAAAAACTGTTTTTT. Its translation is CASSSLSEKLFF.

The chain links TRBV21-1 to TRBJ2-3. TRBV21-1 is marked as a pseudogene. CDR3 length equals 18 residues. CDR3 loop: CASSKVDHSSASADTQYF. CDR3 sequence (DNA): TGTGCCAGCAGCAAAGTAGACCATAGCAGTGCTAGCGCAGATACGCAGTATTTT.

This clonotype was picked up a small number of times. This chain joins TRBV6-2 or TRBV6-3 and TRBJ1-5; no firm D call. Trimming left V 6 bases short and J 4 bases short, with 19 bases between. The CDR3 is 16 amino acids. CDR1 is MNHEY and CDR2 is SVGEGT in the germline V gene. Here the CDR3 reads CASSPHQASGNQPQHF. CDR3 nucleotide sequence: TGTGCCAGCAGCCCCCACCAGGCCTCCGGGAATCAGCCCCAGCATTTT.

Note on this clonotype: A much larger clone is a single base away; this may be a read error. The chain employs TRBV7-2 and TRBJ1-1, with D unclear. V lost 4 bases, J lost 4 bases, and 10 bases lay in between. This CDR3 comprises 13 residues. Per the germline V gene, CDR1 is SGHTA and CDR2 is FQGNSA. The CDR3 region is CASSSLLSTEAFF. The CDR3 nucleotides are TGTGCCAGCAGCTCCCTATTAAGCACTGAAGCTTTCTTT.

This clonotype was recorded only once. This rearrangement joins TRBV28 to TRBJ2-3; D unclear. The V gene's germline CDR1 is MDHEN and CDR2 SYDVKM. Trimming stripped 5 bases from V and 2 bases from J, with 8 bases between. The CDR3 spans 13 residues. The CDR3 nucleotides read TGTGCCAGCAGTCTTAGAGTCACAGATACGCAGTATTTT. It yields the protein CASSLRVTDTQYF.

This clonotype occurred a few times. The chain combines TRBV7-9 with TRBJ2-3; the D is unclear. Germline CDR1 is SEHNR and CDR2 is FQNEAQ (reference sequence). V lost 2 bases and J lost 4, with 13 bases in between. The CDR3 totals 15 residues. CDR3 sequence: CASSLPHGMPDTQYF. The DNA of the CDR3 is TGTGCCAGCAGCTTACCCCATGGGATGCCAGATACGCAGTATTTT. The full variable domain, rest sourced from reference TRBV7-9 and TRBJ2-3, is DTGVSQNPRHKITKRGQNVTFRCDPISEHNRLYWYRQTLGQGPEFLTYFQNEAQLEKSRLLSDRFSAERPKGSFSTLEIQRTEQGDSAMYLCASSLPHGMPDTQYFGPGTRLTVL.

The chain employs TRBV6-2 or TRBV6-3 and TRBJ1-6; D might be TRBD1 (5 bases). CDR3 size: 16 residues. The germline CDR1 and CDR2 sequences are MNHEY and SVGEGT. Trimming took off 6 bases at V and 14 bases at J, with 26 bases between the two ends. CDR3 nucleotides: TGTGCCAGCAGACGAATGTGGGACCGAAGGGACTCAACCCTCCACTTT. This encodes CASRRMWDRRDSTLHF.

The chain carries TRBV28 and TRBJ2-7, with 8 bases that match TRBD1. Germline CDR1 reads MDHEN; CDR2 reads SYDVKM. J lost 5 bases, V lost 6 bases, and 12 bases had no gene match. This CDR3 has 15 amino acids. CDR3 nucleotides: TGTGCCAGCAGCGCCCCATGGACAGGGTTGCACGAGCAGTACTTC. Its protein is CASSAPWTGLHEQYF.

Concerning this clonotype: Its ends do not fully match the called genes, so a read error is possible. The chain joins TRBV5-3 to TRBJ2-7; D unclear. TRBV5-3 is recorded as an ORF, its role being uncertain. CDR3 length: 15 residues. DNA for the CDR3: TGTGCCAGCAGCTTGGGTGAAGGCAGGTCCTACGAGCAGTACTTC. Translating gives CASSLGEGRSYEQYF.

This clonotype was counted at least ten times. V and J are TRBV3-1 and TRBJ2-5, with 7 bases that match TRBD1. Looked up from germline, CDR1 is LGHDT and CDR2 is YNNKEL (reference sequence). The CDR3 is 14 residues long. J gave up 3 bases and V 3 bases, and 4 bases lay outside the gene matches. The chain's CDR3 is CASSHTGVEETQYF. Written as DNA, the CDR3 is TGTGCCAGCAGCCACACAGGGGTCGAAGAGACCCAGTACTTC.

As regards this clonotype: Lacking the conserved final phenylalanine or tryptophan, this CDR3 likely reflects a read error. This chain links TRBV9 with TRBJ2-3, with TRBD1 as a possible D gene (5 bases). This CDR3 comprises 14 residues. Germline CDR1 is SGDLS and CDR2 is YYNGEE. The CDR3 is CAGSPGRATDTQYL. The CDR3 DNA follows: TGTGCCGGCAGCCCCGGCAGGGCTACAGATACGCAGTATCTT.

This clonotype appeared a few times. V gene TRBV30 combines with J gene TRBJ2-1, with 8 bases that match TRBD2. With V trimmed by 0 bases and J by 10 bases, 8 bases remained unmatched. Per the germline V gene, CDR1 is GTSNPN and CDR2 is SVGIG (reference sequence). The CDR3 runs 14 residues. The chain's CDR3 is CAWSVEAGGPEQFF. The CDR3 nucleotides are TGTGCCTGGAGTGTTGAGGCGGGAGGCCCGGAGCAGTTCTTC.

Of note for this clonotype: This may stem from a read error, because a much larger clone lies one nucleotide away. The chain carries TRBV14 and TRBJ2-3; D not certain. This CDR3 region has 13 residues. Germline CDR1 reads SGHDN; CDR2 reads FVKESK. The CDR3 loop reads CASSLHNTATQYF. The DNA for the CDR3 is TGTGCCAGCAGCCTACACAATACAGCTACGCAGTATTTT. Variable domain in full (rest from reference TRBV14 and TRBJ2-3): EAGVTQFPSHSVIEKGQTVTLRCDPISGHDNLYWYRRVMGKEIKFLLHFVKESKQDESGMPNNRFLAERTGGTYSTLKVQPAELEDSGVYFCASSLHNTATQYFGPGTRLTVL.

This clonotype was seen a handful of times. The chain joins TRBV4-3 to TRBJ1-2; D is undetermined. Germline CDR1 and CDR2: LGHNA and YSLEER. V gave up 1 base and J gave up 2 bases, with 23 bases separating them. The CDR3 contains 19 residues. Here the CDR3 DNA reads TGCGCCAGCAGCCAAGGTATAGGAGTGGCTGTGCAGTCCAACTATGGCTACACCTTC. Protein: CASSQGIGVAVQSNYGYTF.

V and J are TRBV9 and TRBJ2-1; D is ambiguous. CDR1 and CDR2 (germline): SGDLS, YYNGEE. Trimming stripped 3 bases from V and 9 bases from J, with 10 bases between. The CDR3 length is 12 residues. The CDR3 reads CASSAEPAEQFF. DNA of the CDR3: TGTGCCAGCAGCGCCGAGCCGGCTGAGCAGTTCTTC.

This clonotype appeared many times. The V gene is TRBV23-1, the J gene TRBJ1-5; D might be TRBD1 (6 bases). TRBV23-1 is sorted into the ORF group, with uncertain function. Trimming pared 0 bases from V and 1 base from J, leaving 16 bases between. The CDR3 extends over 18 amino acids. The DNA of the CDR3 is TGCGCCAGCAGTCAATCGAAAGGGGGTATCGGAAGCAATCAGCCCCAGCATTTT. Residues: CASSQSKGGIGSNQPQHF.

The table lists this clonotype with many counts. This chain links TRBV7-9 with TRBJ2-6; D remains ambiguous. This CDR3 spans 16 amino acids. CDR1 SEHNR and CDR2 FQNEAQ come from the germline V gene (reference sequence). V lost 5 bases, J lost 0 bases, and 11 bases lay in between. The CDR3 spells CASSIPKGSGANVLTF. CDR3 nucleotide sequence: TGTGCCAGCAGCATTCCGAAGGGCTCTGGGGCCAACGTCCTGACTTTC.

The gene calls are TRBV12-3 or TRBV12-4 and TRBJ2-3; D is uncertain. The V gene lost 5 bases and the J gene lost 3 bases, with 9 bases spanning the gap. The CDR3 is 13 amino acids. The CDR3 nucleotides read TGTGCCAGCAGTGGGTCAGAGACAGATACGCAGTATTTT. Translating it yields CASSGSETDTQYF.

This rearrangement joins TRBV3-1 to TRBJ2-7; 9 nucleotides align to TRBD1. This CDR3 contains 16 residues. The germline CDR1 and CDR2 sequences are LGHDT and YNNKEL (reference sequence). V dropped 0 bases and J dropped 6; count of bases not matched to a gene: 9. CDR3 DNA sequence: TGTGCCAGCAGCCAAGATCTACAGGGGGCGCGAGGCGAGCAGTACTTC. Translating gives CASSQDLQGARGEQYF.

The chain links TRBV25-1 to TRBJ2-7; perhaps TRBD1 as D (5 bases). Germline-derived CDR1 and CDR2 are MGHDK and SYGVNS. The ends were cut back, 6 bases at V and 0 bases at J, with 9 bases in the middle. The CDR3 has 13 residues. The CDR3 spells CASRLTASYEQYF. The DNA of the CDR3 is TGTGCCAGCAGGTTGACAGCCTCCTACGAGCAGTACTTC.

This clonotype has just one count. A much larger clone differs from this one at a single base, so this may be a read error. V usage is TRBV9 and J usage is TRBJ2-3; the D gene is possibly TRBD1 (6 bases). The germline V gene encodes CDR1 SGDLS and CDR2 YYNGEE. The CDR3 length is 13 residues. The CDR3 reads CASSLGWTATQYF. The CDR3 coding sequence is TGTGCCAGCAGCTTGGGTTGGACAGCTACGCAGTATTTT. Full variable domain (rest looked up from reference TRBV9 and TRBJ2-3): DSGVTQTPKHLITATGQRVTLRCSPRSGDLSVYWYQQSLDQGLQFLIQYYNGEERAKGNILERFSAQQFPDLHSELNLSSLELGDSALYFCASSLGWTATQYFGPGTRLTVL.

This clonotype has ten or more counts. V is TRBV29-1 and J is TRBJ2-4; 10 nucleotides align to TRBD2. Germline V gives CDR1 SQVTM, CDR2 ANQGSEA. The ends lost 3 bases at V and 5 bases at J; junction bases unmatched: 1. This CDR3 is 13 amino acids long. As DNA, the CDR3 is TGCAGCGTTGATGGGACTAGCGAAAACATTCAGTACTTC. It is translated as CSVDGTSENIQYF. The variable domain in full, completed from reference TRBV29-1 and TRBJ2-4, reads SAVISQKPSRDICQRGTSLTIQCQVDSQVTMMFWYRQQPGQSLTLIATANQGSEATYESGFVIDKFPISRPNLTFSTLTVSNMSPEDSSIYLCSVDGTSENIQYFGAGTRLSVL.

The J gene is TRBJ2-7, the V gene TRBV4-3; D call uncertain. This CDR3 comprises 15 residues. CDR1 is LGHNA and CDR2 is YSLEER in the germline V gene. V gave up 1 base and J gave up 1 base, with 11 bases separating them. The CDR3 loop is CASSQGLDGSYEQYF. CDR3 DNA: TGCGCCAGCAGCCAAGGGCTAGATGGGTCCTACGAGCAGTACTTC.

This clonotype was counted between two and nine times. V and J are TRBV4-3 and TRBJ2-6; D remains ambiguous. Germline CDR1 and CDR2: LGHNA and YSLEER. The CDR3 length is 17 residues. V was pared by 0 bases and J by 0 bases, with 9 bases between. The CDR3 sequence: CASSQEGALSGANVLTF. For the CDR3, the DNA is TGCGCCAGCAGCCAAGAGGGTGCCCTCTCTGGGGCCAACGTCCTGACTTTC.

In this sample, this clonotype turned up many times. The rearrangement joins TRBV5-4 to TRBJ2-5; 10 positions agree with TRBD2. There are 14 residues in the CDR3. CDR1 is SGHNT and CDR2 is YYREEE in the germline V gene (reference sequence). V was pared by 4 bases and J by 3 bases, with 3 bases of the junction left unmatched. The chain's CDR3 is CASSEGLAEETQYF. The CDR3 nucleotides are TGTGCCAGCAGCGAAGGACTAGCGGAAGAGACCCAGTACTTC. Together with reference TRBV5-4 and TRBJ2-5, the CDR3 gives the full variable domain: ETGVTQSPTHLIKTRGQQVTLRCSSQSGHNTVSWYQQALGQGPQFIFQYYREEENGRGNFPPRFSGLQFPNYSSELNVNALELDDSALYLCASSEGLAEETQYFGPGTRLLVL.

About this clonotype: Possible read error: a much larger clone is one base away. The gene calls are TRBV9 and TRBJ2-3, with D possibly matching TRBD1 (6 bases). This CDR3 is built from 15 residues. Germline V gene lookup returns CDR1 SGDLS and CDR2 YYNGEE. V was clipped by 0 bases and J by 4 bases, with 12 bases between them. CDR3 DNA sequence: TGTGCCAGCAGCGTAGACGACAGGTTGGCAGATACGCAGTATTTT. Its protein is CASSVDDRLADTQYF.

This clonotype was observed many times. This chain joins TRBV4-3 and TRBJ1-2, with D unclear. This CDR3 region has 15 residues. The germline V gene encodes CDR1 LGHNA and CDR2 YSLEER. Deletions cut 0 bases from V and 5 bases from J, with 13 bases between. The CDR3 is CASSQDKGFSYGYTF. The CDR3 region has the DNA TGCGCCAGCAGCCAAGATAAGGGTTTTAGTTATGGCTACACCTTC.

In its sample, this clonotype was seen many times. The gene calls are TRBV20-1 and TRBJ2-7; 9 bases fit TRBD2. The CDR3 is 16 amino acids. The germline CDR1 and CDR2 sequences are DFQATT and SNEGSKA (reference sequence). V gave up 0 bases and J gave up 4 bases; unmatched junction bases: 10. The CDR3 nucleotides are TGCAGTGCTAGAGATTGGAGCGGGGGGCACCCTTACGAGCAGTACTTC. Its translation: CSARDWSGGHPYEQYF.